Included here is one T cell receptor (beta chain) sequence, with context. There is no known antigen for this receptor. No qualities accompany the bases; no much larger clone lies one base away. The donors belonged to the validation cohort of about 120 subjects, which was separate from the 666-subject first cohort. The data stem from a study of cytomegalovirus exposure and HLA in healthy donors (dated by TCRdb to the late 2010s). In the study overall: A later analysis indicated that the roughly 130 validation repertoires were generated on the platform also employed for the 700 or so repertoires of the first cohort. The study aimed to test whether cataloging public T cell receptors could reveal signatures of past pathogen exposure. A separate validation cohort of roughly 110 different subjects was used in addition to the roughly 640-subject first cohort. To predict cytomegalovirus infection status, the study combined high-throughput TCR immunosequencing, statistical association of individual TCRs with disease status, and machine learning. What the research found in general, with its limitations: Of the cluster scores, 85% to 95% were above 0 in a later analysis, which found that TCRs clustered in the first cohort also tended to co-occur in the 120 validation repertoires. The study gave a list of more than 150 TCR beta chains associated with cytomegalovirus. According to the authors, the approach could potentially be generalized to other disease states and immunological phenotypes. While some public TCRs were present in many individuals, most TCR sequences turned up only very rarely across donors. The validation cohort had no HLA typing available for a later analysis, so co-occurrence within that cohort was assessed over all 120 or so repertoires. Cytomegalovirus status was reported to be diagnosed by the classifier with high specificity and sensitivity in both the original and validation cohorts. Three of the identified cytomegalovirus-associated TCR beta chains were confirmed in vitro to be specific for cytomegalovirus antigens.

Preparation of the library involved the immunoSEQ multiplex PCR assay. As for the original processing: A statistical classification framework was developed to diagnose cytomegalovirus status using the catalog of TCR beta chain sequences. The table was pulled from immuneACCESS by TCRdb, which kept in-frame rearrangements only. Such tables lose some clones; where checked, under half of the loss comes from unresolved V genes, and the rest has no known cause. The DNA gave D and trimming, while V, J and clone size come from that table. For this sample the table gives some 150,000 clones, of which 85% to 90% were detected only once. The ten largest account for under 3% of the sample. From the germline V gene, CDR1 is SGHRS and CDR2 is YFSETQ. The CDR3 covers 14 residues, taking in both the cysteine and the phenylalanine. Solely the CDR3 DNA is kept, with 42 bases framed from the first base. V and J are trimmed by 4 bases and 1 base, and the gene matches miss 4 bases of the junction.

The source of this sequence is a man younger than 35 in good health and CMV-seronegative. Sequencing was done on a sample of PBMCs. The chain is made from TRBV5-1 and TRBJ2-5, with 7 bases in between that match TRBD2. The CDR3 corresponds to CASSRPGGQETQYF. The sequenced DNA: TGCGCCAGCAGCAGGCCGGGGGGCCAAGAGACCCAGTACTTC.